This record looks at one T cell receptor beta chain sequence and its context. The antigen is not known. TCRdb re-analysed the 5' RACE reads in MiXCR, keeping a single row per CDR3 protein. The sample includes around 770,000 distinct CDR3 sequences, approximately 12% of them seen just once. This entry is derived from a study of CD8 T cells in ankylosing spondylitis. Study results and caveats: There was a TCR beta motif, made of several highly homologous variants, that appeared characteristic of ankylosing spondylitis blood.

The length of the CDR3 is 15 residues. V lost 7 bases and J lost 2; bases outside the gene matches: 8. In germline, CDR1 is MNHNS, CDR2 SASEGT. The chain couples TRBV6-1 to TRBJ2-5; 9 nucleotides agree with TRBD1. The TCR comes from a male donor with ankylosing spondylitis. The sequenced material came from blood, either unsorted or a sorted T cell fraction (not recorded which). In DNA, the CDR3 is TGTGCCAGCACCACAAAAGGGACAGGGCAAGAGACCCAGTACTTC. Residues: CASTTKGTGQETQYF.